This T cell receptor (beta chain) derives from a study of cytomegalovirus exposure and HLA in healthy donors. With 4 bases clipped from V and 0 bases from J, the junction kept 23 bases outside the gene matches. This CDR3 has 22 residues. CDR1 and CDR2 from the germline V gene are GTSNPN and SVGIG (reference sequence). The PCR used 60 Vbeta and 13 Jbeta primers. The assay was immunoSEQ multiplex PCR, and TCRdb's table has in-frame clones only and misses some. The sample lists 160,000 or so clones; 75% to 85% were seen once. Every donor was a healthy person donating bone marrow. Study results and limitations: With further analysis later on, most CMV-associated TCR beta chains appeared HLA-restricted.

Worth noting for this clone: Antigen specificity is unknown.

The rearrangement uses TRBV30 and TRBJ2-6, with 8 bases fitting TRBD1. Sequencing input: PBMCs. This receptor was identified in a man aged 25-40 years in good health and CMV-seronegative. The CDR3 DNA is TGTGCCTGGAACAGAGAGGTACCTCCAACAGGGGGAGTCTGCTCTGGGGCCAACGTCCTGACTTTC. Translated, it gives CAWNREVPPTGGVCSGANVLTF.